These T cell receptor beta chains were read from a single sample in a study of T cells in Graves' hyperthyroidism and ophthalmopathy. TCRdb reprocessed the multiplex PCR reads with MiXCR, giving one entry per CDR3 protein. The data hold 45,000 or so distinct CDR3 sequences, with 45% to 50% observed a single time. The source material was peripheral blood or thyroid tissue (not recorded which). The receptors derive from a woman in her fifties or sixties with Graves' hyperthyroidism. Both conserved end residues are part of each CDR3. Size is stated for part of the rows, as once, few or many counts, or as a class when the clone is expanded.

CDR3aa | abundance | j_gene | v_gene
CASSPQAFSGNTIYF | many | TRBJ1-3 | TRBV19
CASREQGSGNTIYF | - | TRBJ1-3 | TRBV2
CASSTRRGSQPQHF | - | TRBJ1-5 | TRBV6-5
CSVEGRGYTF | few | TRBJ1-2 | TRBV29-1
CASSVRQGGDQAFF | - | TRBJ1-1 | TRBV7-9
CASSVGPWDTEAFF | medium-sized | TRBJ1-1 | TRBV10-1
CAIRAAGGEQYF | many | TRBJ2-7 | TRBV10-3
CASEGQGSGANVLTF | once | TRBJ2-6 | TRBV2
CASSLDRGHYEQYF | few | TRBJ2-7 | TRBV5-1
CSLYPGHYGYTF | - | TRBJ1-2 | TRBV29-1
CAIGGADQPQHF | - | TRBJ1-5 | TRBV10-3
CASNIGGHFNYGYTF | many | TRBJ1-2 | TRBV19
CATLDGTSGSYEQYF | - | TRBJ2-7 | TRBV10-3
CASSNDRGQGNTEAFF | once | TRBJ1-1 | TRBV5-1
CSAPGTAATGNTEAFF | many | TRBJ1-1 | TRBV29-1
CASSTDSPNTGELFF | many | TRBJ2-2 | TRBV5-5
CASSPPVGTGNTGGLFF | - | TRBJ2-2 | TRBV5-1
CSSSDRTGELFF | - | TRBJ2-2 | TRBV29-1
CSASRGLFSDYGYIF | - | TRBJ1-2 | TRBV20-1
CATARTSGSADTQYF | many | TRBJ2-3 | TRBV24-1
CSARSTGGMGEQYF | - | TRBJ2-7 | TRBV20-1
CSARGGQGKGYTF | once | TRBJ1-2 | TRBV20-1
CASSLPGSRNTEAFF | medium-sized | TRBJ1-1 | TRBV7-8
CASRPGQAYEQYF | - | TRBJ2-7 | TRBV25-1
CASSIGQARGGEQYF | - | TRBJ2-7 | TRBV7-8
CSARTDSHVQFF | few | - | TRBV20-1
CSAIAGTSGRAEQYF | few | TRBJ2-7 | TRBV20-1
CASSPLRSSETQYF | once | TRBJ2-5 | TRBV7-8
CASSLAGRGRLQETQYF | - | TRBJ2-5 | TRBV7-6
CASSFDRPTSTDTQYF | many | TRBJ2-3 | TRBV7-8
CASSWDSGSYEQYF | few | TRBJ2-7 | TRBV5-4
CSAKREGTQYF | - | TRBJ2-5 | TRBV20-1
CASTKLQGLETQYF | once | TRBJ2-5 | TRBV2
CASSVGASGSHEQYF | many | TRBJ2-7 | TRBV9
CASSPVPTGELFFGETQYF | - | TRBJ2-5 | TRBV7-3
CASRAGHDTGELFF | once | TRBJ2-2 | TRBV2